Shown below are 22 T cell receptor beta chains from a single sample sequenced in a study of CD8 T cells in Susac syndrome. Reverse transcription of roughly 0.5 to 1 ug RNA was carried out with random hexamers. MiXCR, run by TCRdb on the immunoSEQ multiplex PCR reads, gives a single entry per CDR3 protein. The data contain 250,000 to 350,000 distinct CDR3 sequences, around 84% of them seen just once; the ten biggest clones take up over 0.1%. Sample: CD8+ T cells from PBMCs. The receptors derive from a human donor with multiple sclerosis.

V gene TRBV28 combines with J gene TRBJ2-7; 10 positions agree with TRBD2. This CDR3 has 16 residues. The germline gives CDR1 MDHEN, CDR2 SYDVKM. Unmatched junction bases numbered 7, after V lost 5 bases and J lost 0 bases. The CDR3 loop is CASSPILAGPSYEQYF. The CDR3 DNA reads as TGTGCCAGCAGTCCGATACTAGCGGGGCCCTCCTACGAGCAGTACTTC. Full variable domain (outside the CDR3, taken from reference TRBV28 and TRBJ2-7): DVKVTQSSRYLVKRTGEKVFLECVQDMDHENMFWYRQDPGLGLRLIYFSYDVKMKEKGDIPEGYSVSREKKERFSLILESASTNQTSMYLCASSPILAGPSYEQYFGPGTRLTVT.

V gene TRBV20-1 combines with J gene TRBJ2-1; 7 nucleotides agree with TRBD2. After removal of 6 bases from V and 0 bases from J, the junction contained 14 bases not matched to a gene. The germline V gene encodes CDR1 DFQATT and CDR2 SNEGSKA (reference sequence). The CDR3 length is 17 residues. In nucleotides, the CDR3 is TGCAGTGCAGTCCTAGCGGCACCACCTTTCTCCTACAATGAGCAGTTCTTC. Translating gives CSAVLAAPPFSYNEQFF.

As to this clonotype: The germline gene is not matched at one end of the junction; a read error may be the cause. CDR3 in DNA: TGTGCCAGTGGGGGAGCGGGAGAGCCGTTCTTC. Translating it yields CASGGAGEPFF. The rearrangement links TRBV5-4 to TRBJ2-1; 8 bases agree with TRBD2. Germline V gene sequence: CDR1 SGHNT, CDR2 YYREEE (reference sequence). This CDR3 has 11 amino acids.

This chain connects TRBV13 to TRBJ2-1; no clear D. Looked up from germline, CDR1 is PRHDT and CDR2 is FYEKMQ (reference sequence). This CDR3 region has 16 residues. Trimming left V 5 bases short and J 0 bases short, with 14 bases between. This chain's CDR3 is CASSSRRGSSYNEQFF. DNA for the CDR3: TGTGCCAGCAGCAGTCGGCGAGGAAGCTCCTACAATGAGCAGTTCTTC.

V is TRBV18 and J is TRBJ2-1; possible D gene TRBD2, 5 bases. The germline gives CDR1 KGHSH, CDR2 LQKENI. This CDR3 has 14 amino acids. Trimming took off 6 bases at V and 10 bases at J, with 19 bases between the two ends. The CDR3 DNA is TGTGCCAGCTCCCCTCTTGAGGAGGTAGAAGAGCAGTTCTTC. Its protein is CASSPLEEVEEQFF.

This clonotype appeared a single time. V and J are TRBV28 and TRBJ1-2, with a weak D call TRBD1 (5 bases). Germline CDR1 MDHEN, CDR2 SYDVKM. There are 14 residues in the CDR3. Trimming removed 6 bases from V and 5 bases from J, with 16 bases in between. Here the CDR3 reads CASRALMGVYGYTF. In nucleotides, the CDR3 is TGTGCCAGCAGAGCTTTGATGGGGGTGTATGGCTACACCTTC.

This rearrangement joins TRBV7-9 to TRBJ2-5; 10 positions agree with TRBD1. Germline V gene lookup returns CDR1 SEHNR and CDR2 FQNEAQ (reference sequence). The CDR3 runs 19 residues. V shed 1 base and J 5 bases; nucleotides not matched to a gene: 16. The CDR3 nucleotides are TGTGCCAGCAGCTTAGTACCCCTGAGACGACAGGGGGCTTGGGAGACCCAGTACTTC. This encodes CASSLVPLRRQGAWETQYF.

The chain combines TRBV7-9 with TRBJ2-1; D gene ambiguous. CDR3 length equals 17 residues. The V gene lost 1 base and the J gene lost 0 bases, with 13 bases spanning the gap. The germline CDR1 and CDR2 sequences are SEHNR and FQNEAQ (reference sequence). CDR3: CASSLDISLSSYNEQFF. The CDR3 nucleotides read TGTGCCAGCAGCTTAGATATAAGTTTAAGCTCCTACAATGAGCAGTTCTTC.

V and J are TRBV2 and TRBJ1-1; D may be TRBD1 (6 bases). With 10 bases removed from V and 11 bases from J, the gap between germline ends came to 14 bases. The CDR3 sequence is 10 residues long. CDR1 and CDR2 (germline): SNHLY, FYNNEI. CDR3 in amino acids: CAILQGSAFF. CDR3 nucleotide sequence: TGTGCCATACTACAGGGTTCTGCTTTCTTT.

This chain joins TRBV18 and TRBJ2-5; D is possibly TRBD1 (5 bases). V gave up 2 bases and J gave up 3 bases, with 13 bases separating them. Germline-derived CDR1 and CDR2 are KGHSH and LQKENI. The CDR3 runs to 15 residues. CDR3 bases: TGTGCCAGCTCACCAGACAGTTATCCCAAAGAGACCCAGTACTTC. This codes for CASSPDSYPKETQYF. Drawing the rest from reference TRBV18 and TRBJ2-5, the complete variable domain is NAGVMQNPRHLVRRRGQEARLRCSPMKGHSHVYWYRQLPEEGLKFMVYLQKENIIDESGMPKERFSAEFPKEGPSILRIQQVVRGDSAAYFCASSPDSYPKETQYFGPGTRLLVL.

This chain uses TRBV5-1 with TRBJ2-1; either TRBD1 or TRBD2 may fit D (6 bases each). This CDR3 region has 16 residues. V was pared by 4 bases and J by 0 bases, with 14 bases between. Germline lookup yields CDR1 SGHRS and CDR2 YFSETQ. The CDR3 nucleotides read TGCGCCAGCAGCGGGGGCCGGGAGACCTCCTACAATGAGCAGTTCTTC. Its protein product is CASSGGRETSYNEQFF.

Regarding this clonotype: Lacking the conserved final phenylalanine or tryptophan, this CDR3 likely reflects a read error. The V gene is TRBV7-9, the J gene TRBJ1-1, with 8 positions matching TRBD1. There are 16 residues in the CDR3. After removal of 1 base from V and 1 base from J, the junction contained 5 bases not matched to a gene. Looked up from germline, CDR1 is SEHNR and CDR2 is FQNEAQ (reference sequence). The CDR3 region is CASSLVGQVSNTEAFL. CDR3 bases: TGTGCCAGCAGCTTAGTGGGACAGGTGTCGAACACTGAAGCTTTCCTT.

The chain uses TRBV9 and TRBJ2-3; unclear D gene. V shed 3 bases and J shed 5 bases, with 13 bases lying between them. Per the germline V gene, CDR1 is SGDLS and CDR2 is YYNGEE. CDR3 size: 14 residues. CDR3 sequence: CASSALGGVDTQYF. CDR3 coding DNA: TGTGCCAGCAGCGCCTTGGGTGGGGTAGATACGCAGTATTTT.

This clonotype was observed a few times. The chain uses TRBV29-1 and TRBJ2-1; no definite D call. CDR3 size: 10 residues. The germline CDR1 and CDR2 sequences are SQVTM and ANQGSEA. The V and J ends lost 5 bases and 9 bases respectively, with 8 bases between them. The DNA for the CDR3 is TGCAGCGTTCCTTTAGGTGAGCAGTTCTTC. Protein product: CSVPLGEQFF.

This chain uses TRBV7-8 with TRBJ2-2; 10 nucleotides line up with TRBD2. This CDR3 has 15 amino acids. Germline CDR1 SGHVS, CDR2 FQNEAQ. Trimming took 5 bases from V and 6 from J; bases not matched to a gene: 6. The chain's CDR3 is CASSRSTSGAGELFF. Written as DNA, the CDR3 is TGTGCCAGCAGCAGGAGCACTAGCGGGGCCGGGGAGCTGTTTTTT.

V usage is TRBV7-9 and J usage is TRBJ1-5; possible D gene TRBD1, 6 bases. The CDR3 is 13 residues long. The V gene lost 5 bases and the J gene lost 4 bases, with 9 bases spanning the gap. CDR1 is SEHNR and CDR2 is FQNEAQ in the germline V gene (reference sequence). The chain's CDR3 is CASSVGQNQPQHF. CDR3 in DNA: TGTGCCAGCAGCGTCGGACAGAATCAGCCCCAGCATTTT.

The rearrangement uses TRBV9 and TRBJ2-7, with D maybe TRBD1 (6 bases). Per the germline V gene, CDR1 is SGDLS and CDR2 is YYNGEE. The CDR3 totals 13 residues. V was shortened by 3 bases and J by 6 bases, with 13 bases between the two germline ends. The chain's CDR3 is CASSAPQGREQYF. The CDR3, as DNA: TGTGCCAGCAGCGCACCACAGGGCCGCGAGCAGTACTTC. The full variable domain, in which reference TRBV9 and TRBJ2-7 provide the parts outside the CDR3, is DSGVTQTPKHLITATGQRVTLRCSPRSGDLSVYWYQQSLDQGLQFLIQYYNGEERAKGNILERFSAQQFPDLHSELNLSSLELGDSALYFCASSAPQGREQYFGPGTRLTVT.

This clonotype has only a few counts. As DNA, the CDR3 is TGTGCCAGCAGCCCGGGGTGGAATGAGCAGTTCTTC. Translated, it gives CASSPGWNEQFF. The J gene is TRBJ2-1, the V gene TRBV6-1; a weak D match, TRBD2 (5 bases). V shed 6 bases and J shed 7 bases, with 10 bases lying between them. This CDR3 has 12 residues. Germline V gene data show CDR1 as MNHNS and CDR2 as SASEGT.

The rearrangement links TRBV3-1 to TRBJ2-7; D may be TRBD1 (7 bases). Germline V lookup: CDR1 LGHDT, CDR2 YNNKEL (reference sequence). Deletions cut 4 bases from V and 7 bases from J, with 17 bases between. This CDR3 region has 14 residues. The CDR3 DNA is TGTGCCAGCAGCCGGCGGGACAGCCTGGGAGAGCAGTACTTC. Its protein product is CASSRRDSLGEQYF.

This clonotype was seen once. The V and J genes are TRBV20-1 and TRBJ2-3; the match to TRBD2 covers 11 bases. Looked up from germline, CDR1 is DFQATT and CDR2 is SNEGSKA (reference sequence). The CDR3 covers 15 residues. Trimming cost V 3 bases and J 0 bases; bases outside gene matches: 2. Here the CDR3 DNA reads TGCAGTGCTAGGGGACTAGCGGAGAGCACAGATACGCAGTATTTT. Translated, it gives CSARGLAESTDTQYF.

V and J are TRBV7-9 and TRBJ1-4; no clear D gene. The CDR3 has 14 amino acids. V shed 1 base and J shed 5 bases, with 8 bases lying between them. In germline, CDR1 is SEHNR, CDR2 FQNEAQ (reference sequence). The CDR3 spells CASSLGQRNEKLFF. The CDR3 coding sequence is TGTGCCAGCAGCTTAGGTCAGCGGAATGAAAAACTGTTTTTT. The full variable domain, with the rest looked up from reference TRBV7-9 and TRBJ1-4, is DTGVSQNPRHKITKRGQNVTFRCDPISEHNRLYWYRQTLGQGPEFLTYFQNEAQLEKSRLLSDRFSAERPKGSFSTLEIQRTEQGDSAMYLCASSLGQRNEKLFFGSGTQLSVL.

The CDR3 protein is CASSLPDKADTQYF. CDR3 bases: TGTGCCAGCAGCTTACCGGACAAGGCAGATACGCAGTATTTT. This chain links TRBV7-9 with TRBJ2-3; TRBD1 is a possible D gene (5 bases). The length of the CDR3 is 14 residues. Germline-derived CDR1 and CDR2 are SEHNR and FQNEAQ (reference sequence). V gave up 2 bases and J gave up 4 bases, with 10 bases separating them.